This T cell receptor (beta chain) emerged from a study of blood T cell repertoires in COVID-19. The wider study: Acute and convalescent COVID-19 samples came from the United States, Italy and Spain. T cells, B-cell-depleted T cells, or PBMCs provided the cDNA or gDNA that served as material.

Authors' methods: From reference gene primer amplification, estimates of nucleated cell counts were derived. Sequencing used immunoSEQ multiplex PCR; TCRdb keeps in-frame clones, though not all of them. From that table come the V and J calls and clone size; the DNA was used to work out D and trimming. Among over 100,000 clones listed, about 85% were seen once. CDR3 length equals 17 residues. Germline assignment: CDR1 SGHDT and CDR2 YYEEEE. V dropped 1 base and J dropped 2; count of bases not matched to a gene: 5. The sample comprised peripheral blood. The receptor was isolated from a man aged 40-49 years with acute or convalescent COVID-19. This sequence joins TRBV5-6 and TRBJ2-6; 8 nucleotides agree with TRBD1. Here the CDR3 reads CASSLFQGATGANVLTF. CDR3 sequence (DNA): TGTGCCAGCAGCTTGTTTCAGGGGGCGACTGGGGCCAACGTCCTGACTTTC.